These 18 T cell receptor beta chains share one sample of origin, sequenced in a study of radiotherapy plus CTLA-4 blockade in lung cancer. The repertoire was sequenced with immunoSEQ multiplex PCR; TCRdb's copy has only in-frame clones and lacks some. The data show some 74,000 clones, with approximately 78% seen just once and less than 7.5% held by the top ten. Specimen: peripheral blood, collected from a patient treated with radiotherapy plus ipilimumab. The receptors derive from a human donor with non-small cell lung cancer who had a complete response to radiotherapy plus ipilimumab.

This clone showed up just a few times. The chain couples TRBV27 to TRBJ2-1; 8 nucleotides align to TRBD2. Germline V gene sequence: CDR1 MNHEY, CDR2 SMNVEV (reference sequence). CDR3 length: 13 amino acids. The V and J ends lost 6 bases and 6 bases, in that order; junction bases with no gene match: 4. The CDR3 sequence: CASSIREGNEQFF. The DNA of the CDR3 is TGTGCCAGCAGCATCCGGGAGGGCAATGAGCAGTTCTTC.

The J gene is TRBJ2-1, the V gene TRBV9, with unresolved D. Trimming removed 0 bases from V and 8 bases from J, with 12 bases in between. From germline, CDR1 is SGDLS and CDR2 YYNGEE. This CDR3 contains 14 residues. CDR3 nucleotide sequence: TGTGCCAGCAGCGTAGTATCAGACGGCTATGAGCAGTTCTTC. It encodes CASSVVSDGYEQFF.

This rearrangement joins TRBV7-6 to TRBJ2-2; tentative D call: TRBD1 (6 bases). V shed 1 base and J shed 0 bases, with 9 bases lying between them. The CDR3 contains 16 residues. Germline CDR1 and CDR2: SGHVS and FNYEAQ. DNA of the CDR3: TGTGCCAGCAGCTTAGGTGGGACACCGAACACCGGGGAGCTGTTTTTT. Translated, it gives CASSLGGTPNTGELFF.

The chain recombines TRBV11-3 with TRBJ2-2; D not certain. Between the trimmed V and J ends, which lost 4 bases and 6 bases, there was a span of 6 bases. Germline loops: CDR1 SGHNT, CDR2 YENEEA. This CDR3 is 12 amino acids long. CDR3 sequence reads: CASSSPPGELFF. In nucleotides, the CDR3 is TGTGCCAGCAGCTCCCCCCCCGGGGAGCTGTTTTTT.

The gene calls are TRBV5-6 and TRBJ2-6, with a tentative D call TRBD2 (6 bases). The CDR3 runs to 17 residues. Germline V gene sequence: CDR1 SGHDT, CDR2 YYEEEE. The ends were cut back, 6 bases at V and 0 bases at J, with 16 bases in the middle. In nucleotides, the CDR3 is TGTGCCAGCAACCCCGGGGGTACCTCCTCTGGGGCCAACGTCCTGACTTTC. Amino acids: CASNPGGTSSGANVLTF.

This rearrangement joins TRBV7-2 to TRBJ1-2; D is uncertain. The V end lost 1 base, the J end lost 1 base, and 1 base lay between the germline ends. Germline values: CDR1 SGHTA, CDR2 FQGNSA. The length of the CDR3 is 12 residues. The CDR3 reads CASSLDNYGYTF. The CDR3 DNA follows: TGTGCCAGCAGCTTAGATAACTATGGCTACACCTTC.

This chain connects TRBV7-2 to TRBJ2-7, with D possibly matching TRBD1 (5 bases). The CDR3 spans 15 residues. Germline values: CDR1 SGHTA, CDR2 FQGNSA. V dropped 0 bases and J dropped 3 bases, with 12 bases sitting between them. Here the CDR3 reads CASSLAPTADYEQYF. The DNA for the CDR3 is TGTGCCAGCAGCTTAGCCCCGACAGCAGACTACGAGCAGTACTTC.

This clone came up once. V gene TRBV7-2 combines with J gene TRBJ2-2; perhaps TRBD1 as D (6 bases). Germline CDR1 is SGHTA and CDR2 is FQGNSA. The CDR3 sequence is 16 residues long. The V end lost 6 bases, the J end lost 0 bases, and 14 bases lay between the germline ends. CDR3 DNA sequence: TGTGCCAGCAGGTCCCCGGGACACACGAACACCGGGGAGCTGTTTTTT. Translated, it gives CASRSPGHTNTGELFF.

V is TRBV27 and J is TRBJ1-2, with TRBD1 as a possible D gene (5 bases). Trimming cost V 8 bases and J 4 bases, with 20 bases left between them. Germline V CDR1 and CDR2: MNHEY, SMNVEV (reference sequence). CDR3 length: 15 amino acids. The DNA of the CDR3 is TGTGCCAGCCGGGGGTTGAGGCGGGGAGTCTATGGCTACACCTTC. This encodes CASRGLRRGVYGYTF.

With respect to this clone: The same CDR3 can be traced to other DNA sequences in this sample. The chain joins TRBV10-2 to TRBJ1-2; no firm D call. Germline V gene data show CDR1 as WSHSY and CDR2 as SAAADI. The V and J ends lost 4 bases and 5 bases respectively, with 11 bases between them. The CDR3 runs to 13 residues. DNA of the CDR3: TGCGCCAGCAGTGGGGGTCAGTTTTATGGCTACACCTTC. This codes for CASSGGQFYGYTF.

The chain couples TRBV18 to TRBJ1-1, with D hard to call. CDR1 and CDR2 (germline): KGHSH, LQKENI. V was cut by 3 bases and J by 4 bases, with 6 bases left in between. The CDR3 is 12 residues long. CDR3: CASSPLGTEAFF. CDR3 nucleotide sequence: TGTGCCAGCTCACCCCTCGGCACTGAAGCTTTCTTT.

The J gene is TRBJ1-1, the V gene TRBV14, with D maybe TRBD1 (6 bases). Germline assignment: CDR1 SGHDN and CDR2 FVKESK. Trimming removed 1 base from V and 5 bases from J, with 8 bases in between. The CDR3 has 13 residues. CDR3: CASSQGTVTEAFF. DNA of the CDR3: TGTGCCAGCAGCCAAGGGACAGTAACTGAAGCTTTCTTT.

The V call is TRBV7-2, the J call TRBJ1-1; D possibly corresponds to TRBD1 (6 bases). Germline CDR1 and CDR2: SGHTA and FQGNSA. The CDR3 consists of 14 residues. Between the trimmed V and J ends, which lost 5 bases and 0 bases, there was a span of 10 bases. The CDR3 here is CASSPGTMNTEAFF. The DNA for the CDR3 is TGTGCCAGCAGCCCAGGGACAATGAACACTGAAGCTTTCTTT. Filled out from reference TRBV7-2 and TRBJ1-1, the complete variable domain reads GAGVSQSPSNKVTEKGKDVELRCDPISGHTALYWYRQSLGQGLEFLIYFQGNSAPDKSGLPSDRFSAERTGGSVSTLTIQRTQQEDSAVYLCASSPGTMNTEAFFGQGTRLTVV.

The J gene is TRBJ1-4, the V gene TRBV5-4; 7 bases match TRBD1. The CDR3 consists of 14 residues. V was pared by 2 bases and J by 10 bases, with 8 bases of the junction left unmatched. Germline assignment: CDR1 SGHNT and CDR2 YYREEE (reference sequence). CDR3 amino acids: CASSLPRQGGKLFF. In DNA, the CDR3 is TGTGCCAGCAGCTTACCCCGACAGGGAGGAAAACTGTTTTTT.

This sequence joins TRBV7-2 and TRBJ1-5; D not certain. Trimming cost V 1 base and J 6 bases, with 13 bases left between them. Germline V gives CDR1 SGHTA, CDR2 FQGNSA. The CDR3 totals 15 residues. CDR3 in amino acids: CASSLEVGLGQPQHF. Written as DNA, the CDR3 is TGTGCCAGCAGCTTAGAGGTAGGGTTAGGTCAGCCCCAGCATTTT. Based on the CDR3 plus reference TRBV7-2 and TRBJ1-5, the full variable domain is GAGVSQSPSNKVTEKGKDVELRCDPISGHTALYWYRQSLGQGLEFLIYFQGNSAPDKSGLPSDRFSAERTGGSVSTLTIQRTQQEDSAVYLCASSLEVGLGQPQHFGDGTRLSIL.

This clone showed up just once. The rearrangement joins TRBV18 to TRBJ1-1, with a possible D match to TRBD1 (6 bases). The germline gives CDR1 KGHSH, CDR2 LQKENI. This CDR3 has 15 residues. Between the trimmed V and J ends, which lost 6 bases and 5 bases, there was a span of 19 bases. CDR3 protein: CASSSPTGRGTEAFF. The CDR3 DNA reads TGTGCCAGCTCCTCACCAACGGGGAGGGGGACTGAAGCTTTCTTT.

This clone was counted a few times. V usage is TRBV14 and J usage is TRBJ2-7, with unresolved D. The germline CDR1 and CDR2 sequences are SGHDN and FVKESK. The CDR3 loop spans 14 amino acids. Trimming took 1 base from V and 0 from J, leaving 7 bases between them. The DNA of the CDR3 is TGTGCCAGCAGCCAAGGGCAGTACTCCTACGAGCAGTACTTC. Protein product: CASSQGQYSYEQYF.

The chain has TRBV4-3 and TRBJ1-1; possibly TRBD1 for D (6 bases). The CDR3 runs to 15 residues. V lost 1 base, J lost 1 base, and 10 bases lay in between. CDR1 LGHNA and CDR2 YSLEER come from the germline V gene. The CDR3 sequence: CASSQVAQGNTEAFF. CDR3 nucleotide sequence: TGCGCCAGCAGCCAAGTCGCACAGGGGAACACTGAAGCTTTCTTT.